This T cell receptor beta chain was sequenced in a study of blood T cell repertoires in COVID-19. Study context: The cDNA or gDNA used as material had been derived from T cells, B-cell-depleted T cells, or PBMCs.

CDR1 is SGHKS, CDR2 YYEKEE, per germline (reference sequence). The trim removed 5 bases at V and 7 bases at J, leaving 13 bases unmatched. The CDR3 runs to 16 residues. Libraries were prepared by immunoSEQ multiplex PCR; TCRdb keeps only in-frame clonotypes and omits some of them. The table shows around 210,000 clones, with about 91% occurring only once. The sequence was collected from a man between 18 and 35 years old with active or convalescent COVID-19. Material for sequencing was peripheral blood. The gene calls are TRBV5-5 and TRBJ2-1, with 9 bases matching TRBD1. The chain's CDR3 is CASSSKPGQGGNEQFF. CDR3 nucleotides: TGTGCCAGCAGTTCCAAACCGGGACAGGGTGGGAATGAGCAGTTCTTC.